This entry lists 4 T cell receptor beta chains sequenced from one sample in a study of Ad26.COV2.S vaccination and SARS-CoV-2 variants. Generated by immunoSEQ multiplex PCR, the TCRdb table keeps only in-frame clones and is missing some. The table records about 680,000 clones, roughly 90% of them present only once. Treatment given: about 20 received Ad26.COV2.S at low or high dose, single or two shots; 5 received placebo; per-sample allocation not given. Collection of the samples took place on day 63 after the first injection of vaccine or placebo. Sample: peripheral blood, taken in a trial of Ad26.COV2.S vaccine versus placebo. The receptors shown here come from a person between 18 and 60 years old who received the Ad26.COV2.S COVID-19 vaccine or a placebo.

The genes are TRBV30 and TRBJ2-3; 10 positions match TRBD2. V trimming: 5 bases; J trimming: 0 bases; junction bases outside the gene matches: 11. CDR3 size: 17 residues. Germline values: CDR1 GTSNPN, CDR2 SVGIG (reference sequence). In DNA form, the CDR3 reads TGTGCCTGGGTCAGCGGGGGGGCTCCCTCGAGCACAGATACGCAGTATTTT. This gives the protein CAWVSGGAPSSTDTQYF. The whole variable domain, remainder taken from reference TRBV30 and TRBJ2-3, is SQTIHQWPATLVQPVGSPLSLECTVEGTSNPNLYWYRQAAGRGLQLLFYSVGIGQISSEVPQNLSASRPQDRQFILSSKKLLLSDSGFYLCAWVSGGAPSSTDTQYFGPGTRLTVL.

The rearrangement uses TRBV19 and TRBJ2-7; possible D gene TRBD2, 7 bases. This CDR3 comprises 13 residues. Germline assignment: CDR1 LNHDA and CDR2 SQIVND (reference sequence). V was cut by 1 base and J by 5 bases, with 9 bases left in between. This chain's CDR3 is CASSIGEGDEQYF. In nucleotides, the CDR3 is TGTGCCAGTAGTATAGGGGAGGGGGACGAGCAGTACTTC. Full variable domain (remainder filled in from reference TRBV19 and TRBJ2-7): DGGITQSPKYLFRKEGQNVTLSCEQNLNHDAMYWYRQDPGQGLRLIYYSQIVNDFQKGDIAEGYSVSREKKESFPLTVTSAQKNPTAFYLCASSIGEGDEQYFGPGTRLTVT.

The chain uses TRBV24-1 and TRBJ2-3; 9 nucleotides match TRBD1. Germline CDR1 KGHDR, CDR2 SFDVKD. V shed 2 bases and J 2 bases; nucleotides not matched to a gene: 4. CDR3 length equals 16 residues. The CDR3 bases are TGTGCCACCAGTGATTCCGGACAGGGGACCACAGATACGCAGTATTTT. Translating gives CATSDSGQGTTDTQYF.

This clone was detected once. The V and J genes are TRBV6-6 and TRBJ2-5; D remains unclear. The CDR3 sequence is 12 residues long. V dropped 5 bases and J dropped 1 base, with 5 bases sitting between them. CDR1 is MNHNY and CDR2 is SVGAGI in the germline V gene (reference sequence). In DNA form, the CDR3 reads TGTGCCAGCAGTACCGGCCAAGAGACCCAGTACTTC. It encodes CASSTGQETQYF.